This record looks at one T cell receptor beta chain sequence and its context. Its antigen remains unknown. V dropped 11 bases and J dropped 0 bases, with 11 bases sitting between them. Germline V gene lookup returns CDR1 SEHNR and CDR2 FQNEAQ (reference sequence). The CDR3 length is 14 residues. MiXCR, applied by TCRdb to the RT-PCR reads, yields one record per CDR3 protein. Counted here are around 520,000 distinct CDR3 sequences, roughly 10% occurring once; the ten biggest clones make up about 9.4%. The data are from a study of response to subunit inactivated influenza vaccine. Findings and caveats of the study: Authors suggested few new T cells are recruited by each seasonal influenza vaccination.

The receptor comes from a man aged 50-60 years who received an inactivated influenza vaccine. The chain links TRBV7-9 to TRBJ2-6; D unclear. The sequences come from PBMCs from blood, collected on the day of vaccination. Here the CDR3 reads CAPGRDSGANVLTF. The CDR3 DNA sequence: TGTGCCCCCGGTCGAGACTCTGGGGCCAACGTCCTGACTTTC. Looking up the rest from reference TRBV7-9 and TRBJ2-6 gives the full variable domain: DTGVSQNPRHKITKRGQNVTFRCDPISEHNRLYWYRQTLGQGPEFLTYFQNEAQLEKSRLLSDRFSAERPKGSFSTLEIQRTEQGDSAMYLCAPGRDSGANVLTFGAGSRLTVL.